This is a list of T cell receptor beta chains from one sample in a study of beta chain features in type 1 diabetes. The data were produced by immunoSEQ multiplex PCR, yet TCRdb's version contains in-frame clones alone and is incomplete. In the table there are roughly 150,000 clones, more than 9.5% of which are singletons. Sequenced: central memory CD4+ T cells from blood. The receptors originated from a man aged 18 to 29 in good health. CDR3s include the opening cysteine and the closing phenylalanine or tryptophan. A D gene is named only where the DNA matches it firmly. The size of a clone is reported for some rows only, either as once, few or many, or as a class for expanded clones.

j_gene: TRBJ2-3
abundance: few
len: 15
d_gene: NA
v_gene: TRBV19
CDR3aa: CASSMGSGSTDTQYF
CDR3nt: TGTGCCAGTAGTATGGGTAGCGGAAGCACAGATACGCAGTATTTT

j_gene: TRBJ2-5
abundance: NA
len: 18
d_gene: NA
v_gene: TRBV12-2
CDR3aa: CASRLAIISPHRQETQYF
CDR3nt: TGTGCAAGTCGCTTAGCAATAATATCCCCCCACAGGCAAGAGACCCAGTACTTC

j_gene: TRBJ2-3
abundance: NA
len: 16
d_gene: NA
v_gene: TRBV4-3
CDR3aa: CASSASFGLESRTQYF
CDR3nt: TGCGCCAGCAGTGCCAGTTTCGGGTTGGAATCTCGTACGCAGTATTTT

j_gene: TRBJ2-1
abundance: few
len: 16
d_gene: NA
v_gene: TRBV7-8
CDR3aa: CASSRQRTETYNEQFF
CDR3nt: TGTGCCAGCAGCAGGCAGAGGACAGAGACCTACAATGAGCAGTTCTTC

j_gene: TRBJ2-2
abundance: NA
len: 17
d_gene: TRBD1
v_gene: TRBV12-5
CDR3aa: CASGSPSGGPNTGELFF
CDR3nt: TGTGCTAGTGGTTCGCCCTCAGGGGGCCCGAACACCGGGGAGCTGTTTTTT

j_gene: TRBJ2-1
abundance: few
len: 16
d_gene: TRBD2
v_gene: TRBV19
CDR3aa: CASSSPLAGVWNEQFF
CDR3nt: TGTGCCAGTAGTTCCCCACTAGCGGGGGTTTGGAATGAGCAGTTCTTC

j_gene: TRBJ2-1
abundance: NA
len: 15
d_gene: NA
v_gene: TRBV27
CDR3aa: CASSLPTGLYNEQFF
CDR3nt: TGTGCCAGCAGTTTACCGACAGGACTGTACAATGAGCAGTTCTTC

j_gene: TRBJ2-1
abundance: NA
len: 14
d_gene: NA
v_gene: TRBV11-3
CDR3aa: CASSPGDKNNEQFF
CDR3nt: TGTGCCAGCAGCCCAGGAGACAAAAACAATGAGCAGTTCTTC

j_gene: TRBJ1-3
abundance: NA
len: 14
d_gene: TRBD1
v_gene: TRBV7-2
CDR3aa: CASSRTGTGNTIYF
CDR3nt: TGTGCCAGCAGCAGGACAGGGACAGGAAACACCATATATTTT

j_gene: TRBJ2-6
abundance: NA
len: 16
d_gene: NA
v_gene: TRBV28
CDR3aa: CASSIPFFSGANVLTF
CDR3nt: TGTGCCAGCAGTATCCCGTTTTTCTCTGGGGCCAACGTCCTGACTTTC

j_gene: TRBJ2-1
abundance: many
len: 15
d_gene: NA
v_gene: TRBV9
CDR3aa: CASSVGVGTYNEQFF
CDR3nt: TGTGCCAGCAGCGTAGGGGTCGGCACCTACAATGAGCAGTTCTTC

j_gene: TRBJ1-2
abundance: NA
len: 15
d_gene: TRBD1
v_gene: TRBV4-3
CDR3aa: CASSRGTGAFGGYTF
CDR3nt: TGCGCCAGCAGCCGCGGGACAGGAGCATTCGGAGGCTACACCTTC

j_gene: TRBJ1-6
abundance: NA
len: 15
d_gene: TRBD1
v_gene: TRBV30
CDR3aa: CAWSVPGTGNSPLHF
CDR3nt: TGTGCCTGGAGTGTACCCGGGACAGGGAATTCACCCCTCCACTTT

j_gene: TRBJ2-6
abundance: NA
len: 15
d_gene: NA
v_gene: TRBV30
CDR3aa: CAWSVMGIGANVLTF
CDR3nt: TGTGCCTGGAGTGTAATGGGGATAGGGGCCAACGTCCTGACTTTC

j_gene: TRBJ1-1
abundance: NA
len: 16
d_gene: NA
v_gene: TRBV7-2
CDR3aa: CASSARSTEAGNEAFF
CDR3nt: TGTGCCAGCAGCGCTAGGTCCACCGAGGCAGGCAACGAAGCTTTCTTT

j_gene: TRBJ1-2
abundance: few
len: 13
d_gene: NA
v_gene: TRBV29-1
CDR3aa: CSVEDGLTYGYTF
CDR3nt: TGCAGCGTTGAAGACGGTCTTACCTATGGCTACACCTTC

j_gene: TRBJ1-6
abundance: NA
len: 15
d_gene: NA
v_gene: TRBV11-1
CDR3aa: CASSPMTGRWSPLHF
CDR3nt: TGTGCCAGCAGCCCAATGACAGGACGATGGTCACCCCTCCACTTT

j_gene: TRBJ1-1
abundance: NA
len: 14
d_gene: NA
v_gene: TRBV25-1
CDR3aa: CASSEGRSGSEAFF
CDR3nt: TGTGCCAGCAGTGAGGGACGGTCGGGCTCTGAAGCTTTCTTT

j_gene: TRBJ2-1
abundance: NA
len: 15
d_gene: NA
v_gene: TRBV7-9
CDR3aa: CASSPPGYAYNEQFF
CDR3nt: TGTGCCAGCAGCCCCCCAGGGTACGCTTACAATGAGCAGTTCTTC

j_gene: TRBJ1-1
abundance: NA
len: 12
d_gene: NA
v_gene: TRBV29-1
CDR3aa: CSVANFDREAFF
CDR3nt: TGCAGCGTCGCCAATTTCGACCGTGAAGCTTTCTTT

j_gene: TRBJ2-7
abundance: NA
len: 16
d_gene: NA
v_gene: TRBV27
CDR3aa: CASSRGGAGTLYEQYF
CDR3nt: TGTGCCAGCAGTAGGGGGGGCGCAGGAACCCTATACGAGCAGTACTTC

j_gene: TRBJ1-4
abundance: NA
len: 13
d_gene: TRBD1
v_gene: TRBV30
CDR3aa: CAWSRGMREKLFF
CDR3nt: TGTGCCTGGAGCAGGGGGATGAGGGAAAAACTGTTTTTT

j_gene: TRBJ1-2
abundance: many
len: 15
d_gene: NA
v_gene: TRBV23-1
CDR3aa: CASSPTMALNYGYTF
CDR3nt: TGCGCCAGCAGTCCTACGATGGCGTTAAACTATGGCTACACCTTC

j_gene: TRBJ1-1
abundance: NA
len: 13
d_gene: TRBD1
v_gene: TRBV7-3
CDR3aa: CASSEQGETEAFF
CDR3nt: TGTGCCAGCAGTGAACAGGGGGAAACTGAAGCTTTCTTT

j_gene: TRBJ1-6
abundance: NA
len: 15
d_gene: NA
v_gene: TRBV6-5
CDR3aa: CASSYFLDGNSPLHF
CDR3nt: TGTGCCAGCAGTTACTTTCTCGACGGGAATTCACCCCTCCACTTT

j_gene: TRBJ2-7
abundance: few
len: 11
d_gene: TRBD1
v_gene: TRBV29-1
CDR3aa: CSVRDRDEQYF
CDR3nt: TGCAGCGTGAGGGACAGGGACGAGCAGTACTTC

j_gene: TRBJ1-2
abundance: NA
len: 12
d_gene: NA
v_gene: TRBV28
CDR3aa: CASSIWTGGYTF
CDR3nt: TGTGCCAGCAGTATTTGGACGGGGGGCTACACCTTC

j_gene: TRBJ2-3
abundance: NA
len: 13
d_gene: TRBD2
v_gene: TRBV7-2
CDR3aa: CASSPRLAGTQYF
CDR3nt: TGTGCCAGCAGTCCCAGACTAGCCGGTACGCAGTATTTT

j_gene: TRBJ2-6
abundance: few
len: 17
d_gene: NA
v_gene: TRBV5-6
CDR3aa: CASSLVSGGTGANVLTF
CDR3nt: TGTGCCAGCAGCTTGGTTTCCGGGGGAACTGGGGCCAACGTCCTGACTTTC

j_gene: TRBJ2-1
abundance: few
len: 10
d_gene: NA
v_gene: TRBV29-1
CDR3aa: CSARGNEQFF
CDR3nt: TGCAGTGCTAGGGGCAATGAGCAGTTCTTC

j_gene: TRBJ2-4
abundance: NA
len: 14
d_gene: NA
v_gene: TRBV9
CDR3aa: CASSVDSVQNIQYF
CDR3nt: TGTGCCAGCAGCGTAGACTCGGTCCAAAACATTCAGTACTTC

j_gene: TRBJ1-2
abundance: NA
len: 12
d_gene: NA
v_gene: TRBV14
CDR3aa: CASSQGMHGYTF
CDR3nt: TGTGCCAGCAGCCAGGGGATGCATGGCTACACCTTC

j_gene: TRBJ2-6
abundance: NA
len: 15
d_gene: NA
v_gene: TRBV27
CDR3aa: CASTTAGSGANVLTF
CDR3nt: TGTGCCAGCACCACCGCAGGCTCTGGGGCCAACGTCCTGACTTTC

j_gene: TRBJ2-7
abundance: NA
len: 14
d_gene: TRBD1
v_gene: TRBV6-1
CDR3aa: CASTRTGGRYEQYF
CDR3nt: TGTGCCAGCACTCGGACAGGGGGCCGTTACGAGCAGTACTTC

j_gene: TRBJ2-1
abundance: NA
len: 16
d_gene: NA
v_gene: TRBV5-1
CDR3aa: CASSLLGQANNNEQFF
CDR3nt: TGCGCCAGCAGCTTGTTGGGGCAGGCAAACAACAATGAGCAGTTCTTC

j_gene: TRBJ2-4
abundance: few
len: 15
d_gene: TRBD2
v_gene: TRBV7-8
CDR3aa: CASSPNLRGENIQYF
CDR3nt: TGTGCCAGCAGCCCCAACCTTCGGGGGGAAAACATTCAGTACTTC

j_gene: TRBJ1-6
abundance: many
len: 12
d_gene: NA
v_gene: TRBV10-3
CDR3aa: CASRTGGSPLHF
CDR3nt: TGTGCCAGCAGAACCGGTGGTTCACCCCTCCACTTT

j_gene: TRBJ2-1
abundance: NA
len: 13
d_gene: NA
v_gene: TRBV28
CDR3aa: CASSFANLNEQFF
CDR3nt: TGTGCCAGCAGTTTCGCAAACCTTAATGAGCAGTTCTTC

j_gene: TRBJ1-1
abundance: few
len: 15
d_gene: NA
v_gene: TRBV6-5
CDR3aa: CASSYQNRAPAEAFF
CDR3nt: TGTGCCAGCAGTTACCAGAACAGGGCACCGGCTGAAGCTTTCTTT

j_gene: TRBJ1-2
abundance: few
len: 11
d_gene: NA
v_gene: TRBV29-1
CDR3aa: CSVEIQYGYTF
CDR3nt: TGCAGCGTTGAAATACAGTATGGCTACACCTTC

j_gene: TRBJ2-1
abundance: NA
len: 15
d_gene: NA
v_gene: TRBV9
CDR3aa: CASSAYEGSYNEQFF
CDR3nt: TGTGCCAGCAGCGCCTACGAGGGCTCCTACAATGAGCAGTTCTTC

j_gene: TRBJ2-1
abundance: few
len: 16
d_gene: TRBD2
v_gene: TRBV9
CDR3aa: CASSVSGLANYNEQFF
CDR3nt: TGTGCCAGCAGCGTATCGGGACTAGCGAACTACAATGAGCAGTTCTTC

j_gene: TRBJ2-5
abundance: few
len: 13
d_gene: NA
v_gene: TRBV5-1
CDR3aa: CASSLNRAETQYF
CDR3nt: TGCGCCAGCAGCTTAAACAGGGCAGAGACCCAGTACTTC

j_gene: TRBJ1-2
abundance: NA
len: 12
d_gene: NA
v_gene: TRBV6-1
CDR3aa: CASNLQGPGYTF
CDR3nt: TGTGCCAGCAATCTACAGGGCCCTGGCTACACCTTC

j_gene: TRBJ2-5
abundance: NA
len: 12
d_gene: NA
v_gene: TRBV29-1
CDR3aa: CSVGGGQETQYF
CDR3nt: TGCAGCGTTGGGGGCGGACAAGAGACCCAGTACTTC

j_gene: TRBJ2-7
abundance: many
len: 14
d_gene: NA
v_gene: TRBV7-2
CDR3aa: CASSLWRGPGEQYF
CDR3nt: TGTGCCAGCAGCCTCTGGCGCGGGCCTGGCGAGCAGTACTTC

j_gene: TRBJ2-7
abundance: NA
len: 11
d_gene: NA
v_gene: TRBV5-1
CDR3aa: CASRTDYEQYF
CDR3nt: TGCGCCAGCAGGACGGACTACGAGCAGTACTTC

j_gene: TRBJ2-6
abundance: few
len: 15
d_gene: NA
v_gene: TRBV19
CDR3aa: CASSGQISGANVLTF
CDR3nt: TGTGCCAGTAGTGGACAGATCTCTGGGGCCAACGTCCTGACTTTC

j_gene: TRBJ1-2
abundance: NA
len: 17
d_gene: NA
v_gene: TRBV30
CDR3aa: CAWNDGSLKPSNYGYTF
CDR3nt: TGTGCCTGGAACGACGGGAGTCTCAAGCCATCTAACTATGGCTACACCTTC

j_gene: TRBJ2-7
abundance: few
len: 13
d_gene: NA
v_gene: TRBV5-1
CDR3aa: CASSSLATYEQYF
CDR3nt: TGCGCCAGCAGCTCTCTAGCTACCTACGAGCAGTACTTC

j_gene: TRBJ2-5
abundance: many
len: 13
d_gene: NA
v_gene: TRBV7-2
CDR3aa: CASSPGVRETQYF
CDR3nt: TGTGCCAGCAGCCCAGGGGTTCGCGAGACCCAGTACTTC

j_gene: TRBJ1-1
abundance: NA
len: 13
d_gene: NA
v_gene: TRBV29-1
CDR3aa: CSVGSGRNTEAFF
CDR3nt: TGCAGCGTTGGGTCGGGGAGGAACACTGAAGCTTTCTTT

j_gene: TRBJ2-7
abundance: few
len: 14
d_gene: NA
v_gene: TRBV6-5
CDR3aa: CASHRGPGPYEQYF
CDR3nt: TGTGCCAGCCATAGGGGACCAGGACCCTACGAGCAGTACTTC